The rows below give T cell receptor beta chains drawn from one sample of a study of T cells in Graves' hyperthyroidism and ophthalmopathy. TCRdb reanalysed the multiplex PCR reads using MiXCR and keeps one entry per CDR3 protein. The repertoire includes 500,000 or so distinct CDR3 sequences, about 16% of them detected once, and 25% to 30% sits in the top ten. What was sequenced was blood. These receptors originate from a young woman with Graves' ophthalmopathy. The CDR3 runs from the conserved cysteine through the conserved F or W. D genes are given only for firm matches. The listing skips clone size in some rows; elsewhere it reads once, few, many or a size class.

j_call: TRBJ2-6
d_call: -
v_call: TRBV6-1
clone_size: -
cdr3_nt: TGTGCCAGCAAGATTAGATTCTACCCCCTGACTTTC
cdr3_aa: CASKIRFYPLTF

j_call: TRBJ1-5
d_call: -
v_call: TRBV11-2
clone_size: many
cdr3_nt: TGTGCCAGCAGTCAAACAGGTACTGGTCAGCCCCAGCATTTT
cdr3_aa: CASSQTGTGQPQHF

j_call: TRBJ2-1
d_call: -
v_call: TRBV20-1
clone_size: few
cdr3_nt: TGCAGTGTCTGGAGACAGTCCGAGGGGGAGCAGTTCTTC
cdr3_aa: CSVWRQSEGEQFF

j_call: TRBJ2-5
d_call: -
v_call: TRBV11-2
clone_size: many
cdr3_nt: TGTGCCAGCAGCTTAGAGGCGACAGTGAGAGAGACCCAGTACTTC
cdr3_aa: CASSLEATVRETQYF

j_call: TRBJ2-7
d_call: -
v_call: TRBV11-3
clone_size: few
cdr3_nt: TGTGCCAGCAGCTCCCAACCCGGGACAATTTACGAGCAGTACTTC
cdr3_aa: CASSSQPGTIYEQYF

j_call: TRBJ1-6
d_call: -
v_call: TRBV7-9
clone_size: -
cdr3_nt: TGTGCCAGCAGCCCCGGGGAGGGCAGTTCACCCCTCCACTTT
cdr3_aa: CASSPGEGSSPLHF

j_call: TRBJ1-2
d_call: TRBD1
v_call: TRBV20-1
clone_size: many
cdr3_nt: TGCAGTGCTAAGACAGGGAACTATGGCTACACCTTC
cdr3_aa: CSAKTGNYGYTF

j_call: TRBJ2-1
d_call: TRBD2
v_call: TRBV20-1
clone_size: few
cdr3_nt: TGCAGTGCTATAGCGGGAGTGTCTTACAATGAGCAGTTCTTC
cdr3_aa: CSAIAGVSYNEQFF

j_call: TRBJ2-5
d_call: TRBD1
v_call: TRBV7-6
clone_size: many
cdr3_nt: TGTGCCAGCAGCTTAGCTGAGACAGGGGGGGAGACCCAGTACTTC
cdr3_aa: CASSLAETGGETQYF

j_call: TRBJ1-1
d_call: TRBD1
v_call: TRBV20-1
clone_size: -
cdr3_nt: TGCAGTGCTAGAACGGACAGGGCCGCCACTGAAGCTTTCTTT
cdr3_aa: CSARTDRAATEAFF

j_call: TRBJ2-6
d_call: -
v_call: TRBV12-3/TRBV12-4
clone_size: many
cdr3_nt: TGTGCCAGCAGTTTGGATGGGGCCGGGGCCAACGTCCTGACTTTC
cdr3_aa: CASSLDGAGANVLTF

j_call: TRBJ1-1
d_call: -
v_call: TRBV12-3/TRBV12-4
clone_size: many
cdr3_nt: TGTGCCAGCAGTTTAGGGACGGTGGGGTCTGAAGCTTTCTTT
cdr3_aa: CASSLGTVGSEAFF

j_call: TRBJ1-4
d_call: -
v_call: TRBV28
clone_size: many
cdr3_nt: TGTGCCAGCAGTTTAAGTACAGCACCAACTAATGAAAAACTGTTTTTT
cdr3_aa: CASSLSTAPTNEKLFF

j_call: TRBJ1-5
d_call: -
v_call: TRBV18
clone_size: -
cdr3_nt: TGTGCCAGCTCACCGGTGGGTCAGCCCCAGCATTTT
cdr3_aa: CASSPVGQPQHF

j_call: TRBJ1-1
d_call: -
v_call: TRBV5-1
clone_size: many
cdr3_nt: TGCGCCAGCAGCTTGAGAAACGAAGAAGCTTTCTTT
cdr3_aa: CASSLRNEEAFF

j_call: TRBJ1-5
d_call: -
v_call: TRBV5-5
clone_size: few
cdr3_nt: TGTGCCAGCAGCTTGGAACAGGAACAGCCCCAGCATTTT
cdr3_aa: CASSLEQEQPQHF